These T cell receptor beta chains were read from a single sample in a study of cytomegalovirus exposure and HLA in healthy donors. Method: immunoSEQ multiplex PCR; TCRdb's copy keeps in-frame clones and lacks some. Of over 150,000 clones in the sample, approximately 85% were seen once. The sequencing sample was made of PBMCs. These receptors all stem from a girl aged 2 to 9 in good health and CMV-seropositive. Both conserved end residues are part of each CDR3. A D gene is named only where the DNA matches it firmly. Clone size is not always given. Where it is, it says once, few, many or a class for expanded clones.

j_call,clone_size,d_call,v_call,cdr3_length,cdr3_aa,cdr3_nt
TRBJ2-7,.,TRBD1,TRBV5-1,16,CASSSQRTGGRHEQYF,TGCGCCAGCAGCTCACAACGAACAGGGGGCAGACACGAGCAGTACTTC
TRBJ2-3,.,.,TRBV2,14,CASRAGRATDTQYF,TGTGCCAGCAGGGCGGGGCGAGCAACAGATACGCAGTATTTT
TRBJ1-5,.,.,TRBV15,15,CATSTYRRGNQPQHF,TGTGCCACCAGCACTTACCGTAGAGGGAATCAGCCCCAGCATTTT
TRBJ2-5,.,.,TRBV30,14,CAWSVARPRETQYF,TGTGCCTGGAGTGTAGCCAGGCCCCGGGAGACCCAGTACTTC
TRBJ1-4,few,.,TRBV5-5,14,CASSYPEVNEKLFF,TGTGCCAGCAGCTATCCAGAAGTTAATGAAAAACTGTTTTTT
TRBJ2-1,few,TRBD2,TRBV13,16,CASSLISGEGRNEQFF,TGTGCCAGCAGCTTAATCTCGGGGGAGGGCCGAAATGAGCAGTTCTTC
TRBJ1-6,.,.,TRBV6-1,14,CASSELVTDSPLHF,TGTGCCAGCAGTGAACTGGTAACTGATTCACCCCTCCACTTT
TRBJ1-5,.,.,TRBV5-1,13,CASSLTGHQPQHF,TGCGCCAGCAGCTTAACAGGGCATCAGCCCCAGCATTTT
TRBJ2-5,.,TRBD1,TRBV28,17,CATVETGTGHIQETQYF,TGTGCCACCGTTGAAACCGGGACAGGCCATATCCAAGAGACCCAGTACTTC
TRBJ2-1,.,TRBD2,TRBV7-9,15,CASSLLNSGRNEQFF,TGTGCCAGCAGCCTGTTGAATAGCGGGAGGAATGAGCAGTTCTTC
TRBJ2-3,few,.,TRBV29-1,16,CSVDRAGHTSTDTQYF,TGCAGCGTTGATAGGGCAGGGCACACTAGCACAGATACGCAGTATTTT
TRBJ2-2,.,TRBD1,TRBV27,15,CASRRTGTNTGELFF,TGTGCCAGCCGCCGGACAGGAACGAACACCGGGGAGCTGTTTTTT
TRBJ2-7,.,.,TRBV13,12,CASSSTPDEQYF,TGTGCCAGCAGCTCAACTCCCGACGAGCAGTACTTC
TRBJ1-2,once,TRBD1,TRBV28,13,CASSQTGGSGYTF,TGTGCCAGCAGTCAAACAGGGGGCAGTGGCTACACCTTC
TRBJ2-6,.,TRBD1,TRBV12-5,20,CASGLVLGTGKGPEANVLTF,TGTGCTAGTGGTTTGGTACTAGGGACAGGGAAAGGTCCTGAGGCCAACGTCCTGACTTTC
TRBJ2-5,.,TRBD2,TRBV14,16,CASSQLAGASQETQYF,TGTGCCAGCAGCCAACTAGCGGGGGCAAGTCAAGAGACCCAGTACTTC
TRBJ1-1,once,TRBD1,TRBV29-1,14,CSVDGGGTNTEAFF,TGCAGCGTTGATGGAGGGGGCACGAACACTGAAGCTTTCTTT
TRBJ1-2,.,.,TRBV19,15,CASSMVVSSNYGYTF,TGTGCCAGTAGTATGGTAGTCTCATCTAACTATGGCTACACCTTC
TRBJ2-5,.,.,TRBV5-1,17,CASSFFTPLTSGETQYF,TGCGCCAGCAGCTTCTTTACTCCTCTGACTAGTGGAGAGACCCAGTACTTC
TRBJ2-7,.,.,TRBV1,18,CTSSQRRLAGVGSYEQYF,TGCACCAGCAGCCAAAGGCGACTAGCGGGAGTCGGATCCTACGAGCAGTACTTC
TRBJ2-5,.,.,TRBV10-2,15,CASSDSPGKVETQYF,TGCGCCAGCAGTGATTCACCGGGGAAGGTAGAGACCCAGTACTTC
TRBJ2-7,.,TRBD1,TRBV28,14,CASSTGGPPYEQYF,TGTGCCAGCAGTACAGGGGGCCCCCCCTACGAGCAGTACTTC
TRBJ2-6,.,TRBD1,TRBV30,15,CAWRDRESGANVLTF,TGTGCCTGGAGGGACAGGGAATCTGGGGCCAACGTCCTGACTTTC
TRBJ2-3,.,TRBD1,TRBV27,14,CASSLGDSSDTQYF,TGTGCCAGCAGTTTAGGGGACAGTTCAGATACGCAGTATTTT
TRBJ2-3,.,.,TRBV30,12,CARRDSSDTQYF,TGTGCCAGAAGGGACTCCTCAGATACGCAGTATTTT
TRBJ2-3,.,TRBD2,TRBV6-1,15,CASSGGREATDTQYF,TGTGCCAGCAGCGGAGGGCGGGAGGCTACAGATACGCAGTATTTT
TRBJ2-7,.,.,TRBV28,16,CASSLVGGGLGREQYF,TGTGCCAGCAGCCTCGTTGGGGGAGGATTAGGGCGCGAGCAGTACTTC
TRBJ1-2,once,.,TRBV19,12,CASSPQGYGYTF,TGTGCCAGTAGTCCACAGGGCTATGGCTACACCTTC
TRBJ1-2,once,TRBD1,TRBV2,13,CASSSDRGYGYTF,TGTGCCAGCAGCTCAGACAGGGGCTATGGCTACACCTTC
TRBJ1-6,.,TRBD1,TRBV30,15,CAWSLSPGQFSPLHF,TGTGCCTGGAGTCTCTCTCCGGGACAGTTTTCACCCCTCCACTTT
TRBJ2-7,.,TRBD2,TRBV13,14,CASSLRTSIDEQYF,TGTGCCAGCAGCTTACGGACTAGCATCGACGAGCAGTACTTC
TRBJ2-5,few,.,TRBV5-4,14,CASSLLRYQETQYF,TGTGCCAGCAGCTTGTTACGGTACCAAGAGACCCAGTACTTC
TRBJ1-1,.,.,TRBV7-9,19,CASSLVTPGHPIMNTEAFF,TGTGCCAGCAGCTTAGTAACCCCGGGACACCCAATTATGAACACTGAAGCTTTCTTT
TRBJ2-2,.,TRBD2,TRBV30,19,CAWSVGLGTSGSNTGELFF,TGTGCCTGGAGTGTGGGCCTTGGGACTAGCGGATCGAACACCGGGGAGCTGTTTTTT
TRBJ2-5,.,TRBD2,TRBV11-2,13,CASSLGGGETQYF,TGTGCCAGCAGCTTGGGGGGGGGAGAGACCCAGTACTTC